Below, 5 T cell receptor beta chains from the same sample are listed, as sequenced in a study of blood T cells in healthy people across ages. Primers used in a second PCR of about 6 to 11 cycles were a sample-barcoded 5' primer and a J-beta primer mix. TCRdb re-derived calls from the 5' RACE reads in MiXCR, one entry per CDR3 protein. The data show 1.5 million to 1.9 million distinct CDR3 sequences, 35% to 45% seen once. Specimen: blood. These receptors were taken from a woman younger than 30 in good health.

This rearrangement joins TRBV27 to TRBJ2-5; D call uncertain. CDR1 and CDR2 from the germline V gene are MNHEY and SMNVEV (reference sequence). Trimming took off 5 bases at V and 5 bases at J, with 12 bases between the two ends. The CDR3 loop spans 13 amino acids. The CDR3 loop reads CASSRPGRETQYF. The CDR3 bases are TGTGCCAGCAGTCGGCCTGGCCGGGAGACCCAGTACTTC.

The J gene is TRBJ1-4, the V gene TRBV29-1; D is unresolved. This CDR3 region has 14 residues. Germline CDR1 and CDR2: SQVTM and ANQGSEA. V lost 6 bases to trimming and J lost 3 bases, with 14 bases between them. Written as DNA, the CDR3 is TGCAGCGTAGCCCCCCGGGGTTCTAATGAAAAACTGTTTTTT. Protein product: CSVAPRGSNEKLFF.

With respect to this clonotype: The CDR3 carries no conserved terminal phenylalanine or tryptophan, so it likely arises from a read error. For the CDR3, the DNA is TGTGCCTCTGGGGACAGGGGGCTCACTGAAGCTTTCTTA. Translating gives CASGDRGLTEAFL. The chain has TRBV10-3 and TRBJ1-1; TRBD1 agrees at 12 bases. CDR1 and CDR2 from the germline V gene are ENHRY and SYGVKD. J gave up 4 bases and V 11 bases, and 5 bases lay outside the gene matches. There are 13 residues in the CDR3.

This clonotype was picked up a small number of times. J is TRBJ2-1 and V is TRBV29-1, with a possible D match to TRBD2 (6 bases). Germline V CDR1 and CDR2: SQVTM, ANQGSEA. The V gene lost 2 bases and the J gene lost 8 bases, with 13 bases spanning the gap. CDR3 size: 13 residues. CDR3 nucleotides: TGCAGCGTTGAAACTGGAGGGGCGGATGAGCAGTTCTTC. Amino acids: CSVETGGADEQFF.

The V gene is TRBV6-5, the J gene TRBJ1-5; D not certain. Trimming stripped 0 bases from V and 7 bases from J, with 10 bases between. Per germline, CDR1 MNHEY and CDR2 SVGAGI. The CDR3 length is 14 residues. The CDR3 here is CASSYSGVDQPQHF. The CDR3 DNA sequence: TGTGCCAGCAGTTACTCCGGGGTCGACCAGCCCCAGCATTTT.